These T cell receptor beta chains were read from a single sample in a study of blood T cell repertoires in COVID-19. Profiling relied on immunoSEQ multiplex PCR, and the TCRdb table lists in-frame clones only, not all of them. The sample includes about 160,000 clones, about 92% of them seen just once. Sequencing was carried out using peripheral blood. These receptor sequences come from a man aged 30-40 years with COVID-19, enrolled during active disease. Each CDR3 is given with its conserved first and last residue. The order of the fields is J gene, V gene, D gene, CDR3 DNA, CDR3 protein. The D gene is left open where the match is weak.

TRBJ1-5	TRBV2	-	TGTGCCAGCAGTGAGTTAGCACAGGGCCCCGGCGGGCCCCAGCATTTT	CASSELAQGPGGPQHF
TRBJ2-1	TRBV18	TRBD2	TGTGCCAGCTCACCATCGGGACTAGCGGGCGGGAATGAGCAGTTCTTC	CASSPSGLAGGNEQFF
TRBJ2-5	TRBV9	-	TGTGCCAGCAGCGCCGACAGCGGGTCGGGAGAGACCCAGTACTTC	CASSADSGSGETQYF
TRBJ2-3	TRBV25-1	TRBD1	TGTGCCAGCAGTGAGCCGGGACAGGGAGTAGTAGGTACGCAGTATTTT	CASSEPGQGVVGTQYF
TRBJ1-5	TRBV6-6	TRBD1	TGTGCCAGCAGTGCGCTGGGACAGCGGAATCAGCCCCAGCATTTT	CASSALGQRNQPQHF
TRBJ2-5	TRBV27	-	TGTGCCAGCAGTCAGGCCCATTGGACTAAAGAGACCCAGTACTTC	CASSQAHWTKETQYF
TRBJ2-6	TRBV24-1	-	TGTGCCACCAGTGAGGAGGGGTCCGGGGCCAACGTCCTGACTTTC	CATSEEGSGANVLTF
TRBJ2-1	TRBV19	TRBD2	TGTGCCAGTAGGACTAGCTCGTTTGAGGTTGAGCAGTTCTTC	CASRTSSFEVEQFF
TRBJ2-7	TRBV5-1	-	TGCGCCAGCAGCCTCGAGGAGAAGGTATCCGGCGAGCAGTACTTC	CASSLEEKVSGEQYF
TRBJ1-6	TRBV7-9	TRBD1	TGTGCCAGCAGCTTATCGGCGGACAGGGCTTATAATTCACCCCTCCACTTT	CASSLSADRAYNSPLHF
TRBJ2-7	TRBV6-6	TRBD1	TGTGCCAGCAGTTACTCTCCGGGACAGGGGGCAGGAGAGCAGTACTTC	CASSYSPGQGAGEQYF
TRBJ1-1	TRBV6-5	TRBD1	TGTGCCAGCAGTTACAGGGGGCCGTGGATCACTGAAGCTTTCTTT	CASSYRGPWITEAFF
TRBJ2-7	TRBV6-2/TRBV6-3	TRBD2	TGTGCCAGCAGTTACTCGACTAGCGGGAGGACCACACACTACGAGCAGTACTTC	CASSYSTSGRTTHYEQYF
TRBJ2-3	TRBV2	TRBD2	TGTGCCAGCCTAGCGGGGGGTGGAGATACGCAGTATTTT	CASLAGGGDTQYF
TRBJ1-5	TRBV7-9	TRBD1	TGTGCCAGCAAGGAAGACAGGGTTAGCAATCAGCCCCAGCATTTT	CASKEDRVSNQPQHF
TRBJ1-2	TRBV4-3	-	TGCGCCAGCAGCCAAGACATCTCGGGTCTTACAGGGCGAGGGAACTATGGCTACACCTTC	CASSQDISGLTGRGNYGYTF
TRBJ2-5	TRBV11-2	-	TGTGCCAGCAGCTTAGAGGACAGTCGAGGGACCCAGTACTTC	CASSLEDSRGTQYF
TRBJ1-2	TRBV7-9	-	TGTGCCAGCAGTTCAACGGGGTGGGTGGGTAACTATGGCTACACCTTC	CASSSTGWVGNYGYTF
TRBJ2-7	TRBV5-1	-	TGCGCCAGCAGCCCCGCGACGGGGAACCCCTACGAGCAGTACTTC	CASSPATGNPYEQYF
TRBJ2-7	TRBV7-3	TRBD1	TGTGCCAGCAGCTTAATGGGGACAGGGTACTACGAGCAGTACTTC	CASSLMGTGYYEQYF